This TCR beta chain is from a study of shared clonotypes between healthy human individuals. Tens of thousands of T cell genomes, or about 300 ng DNA, went into replicate PCRs of unsorted PBMC. Sequenced by immunoSEQ multiplex PCR; TCRdb stores in-frame clones only, minus some. This sample has about 490,000 clones, with 65% to 85% found just once. From germline, CDR1 is SGHNT and CDR2 YYREEE (reference sequence). The CDR3 runs to 15 residues. The V end was cut by 3 bases, the J end by 4 bases, with 13 bases between. This TCR derives from a woman aged 40 to 55 in good health. Some clones in this sample may be carry-over from other donors' samples. The chain recombines TRBV5-4 with TRBJ2-2; TRBD1 is a possible D gene (6 bases). Sequenced material: PBMCs. Here the CDR3 DNA reads TGTGCCAGCAGCTGGGAAGGGGGTGGCACCGGGGAGCTGTTTTTT. Translated: CASSWEGGGTGELFF.